The 9 T cell receptor beta chains below all came from one sample that was sequenced in a study of control samples from healthy donors and cancer patients. Here immunoSEQ multiplex PCR was the method, and the copy in TCRdb shows in-frame clones only, minus some. The table records about 170,000 clones, just over 85% of them present only once. Sequencing was performed on blood. These receptors came from a young woman in good health.

This chain connects TRBV7-8 to TRBJ2-7; 12 bases map to TRBD2. The trim removed 5 bases at V and 1 base at J, leaving 6 bases unmatched. The CDR3 contains 16 residues. Germline V gene lookup returns CDR1 SGHVS and CDR2 FQNEAQ. The CDR3 DNA reads as TGTGCCAGCAGCCCCCGGACTAGCGGGACGTCCTACGAGCAGTACTTC. Translation: CASSPRTSGTSYEQYF. Combining the CDR3 with reference TRBV7-8 and TRBJ2-7 gives the whole variable domain GAGVSQSPRYKVAKRGQDVALRCDPISGHVSLFWYQQALGQGPEFLTYFQNEAQLDKSGLPSDRFFAERPEGSVSTLKIQRTQQEDSAVYLCASSPRTSGTSYEQYFGPGTRLTVT.

This chain uses TRBV4-1 with TRBJ1-5; unclear D gene. The CDR3 extends over 14 amino acids. Trimming took off 4 bases at V and 3 bases at J, with 10 bases between the two ends. Germline CDR1 and CDR2: MGHRA and YSYEKL. DNA of the CDR3: TGCGCCAGCAGCCTGAGGCAGGTCAATCAGCCCCAGCATTTT. Its translation is CASSLRQVNQPQHF.

V is TRBV9 and J is TRBJ1-5; D is ambiguous. V lost 0 bases to trimming and J lost 0 bases, with 10 bases between them. CDR1 and CDR2 from the germline V gene are SGDLS and YYNGEE. The CDR3 extends over 16 amino acids. CDR3 DNA sequence: TGTGCCAGCAGCGTAGGGACGGGGAATAGCAATCAGCCCCAGCATTTT. This translates into CASSVGTGNSNQPQHF.

The chain couples TRBV28 to TRBJ1-2, with 10 bases fitting TRBD1. V gave up 2 bases and J gave up 5 bases; unmatched junction bases: 8. The CDR3 is made up of 16 amino acids. The V gene's germline CDR1 is MDHEN and CDR2 SYDVKM. CDR3 residues: CASSLAGTGEFYGYTF. The CDR3 nucleotides are TGTGCCAGCAGTTTAGCCGGGACAGGGGAATTTTATGGCTACACCTTC.

The chain has TRBV5-1 and TRBJ1-1, with 10 bases matching TRBD1. CDR1 is SGHRS and CDR2 is YFSETQ in the germline V gene. Losses at the gene ends were 3 bases for V and 0 bases for J; bases not matched to a gene: 5. The CDR3 totals 16 residues. The CDR3: CASSSGQGQMNTEAFF. CDR3 bases: TGCGCCAGCAGCTCGGGACAGGGGCAGATGAACACTGAAGCTTTCTTT.

This rearrangement joins TRBV20-1 to TRBJ2-5, with D uncertain. The V gene's germline CDR1 is DFQATT and CDR2 SNEGSKA (reference sequence). The CDR3 sequence is 10 residues long. V was shortened by 4 bases and J by 4 bases, with 4 bases between the two germline ends. The CDR3 DNA is TGCAGTGCTACTACAGAGACCCAGTACTTC. This sequence encodes CSATTETQYF.

This rearrangement joins TRBV5-6 to TRBJ1-2, with D unresolved. The germline V gene has CDR1 SGHDT and CDR2 YYEEEE. Trimming stripped 3 bases from V and 7 bases from J, with 10 bases between. The CDR3 sequence is 12 residues long. Here the CDR3 DNA reads TGTGCCAGCAGCTCATGGAAGGTTGGCTACACCTTC. Translating it yields CASSSWKVGYTF.

The chain is built from TRBV5-4 and TRBJ1-3; TRBD1 agrees at 10 bases. Trimming cost V 4 bases and J 3 bases; bases outside gene matches: 4. The CDR3 has 15 residues. The germline CDR1 and CDR2 sequences are SGHNT and YYREEE (reference sequence). The CDR3 DNA sequence: TGTGCCAGCAGCAGGGACAGGGGAAATGGAAACACCATATATTTT. It codes for CASSRDRGNGNTIYF.

The chain employs TRBV30 and TRBJ1-1; D gene unclear. The CDR3 has 12 amino acids. Germline CDR1 and CDR2: GTSNPN and SVGIG (reference sequence). V lost 4 bases and J lost 1, with 7 bases in between. The CDR3 DNA reads as TGTGCCTGGACAGTTTCGAACACTGAAGCTTTCTTT. It is translated as CAWTVSNTEAFF.